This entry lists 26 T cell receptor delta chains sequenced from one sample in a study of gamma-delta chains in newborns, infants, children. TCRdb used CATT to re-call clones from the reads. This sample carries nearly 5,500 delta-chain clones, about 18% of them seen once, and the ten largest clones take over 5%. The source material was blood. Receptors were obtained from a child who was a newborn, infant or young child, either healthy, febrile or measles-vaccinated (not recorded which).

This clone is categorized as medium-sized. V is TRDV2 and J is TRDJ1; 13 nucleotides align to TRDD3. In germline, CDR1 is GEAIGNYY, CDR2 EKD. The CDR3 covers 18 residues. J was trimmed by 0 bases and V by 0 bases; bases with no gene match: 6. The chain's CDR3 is CACDTLLGDTRDTDKLIF. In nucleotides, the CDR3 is TGTGCCTGTGACACCCTACTGGGGGATACGCGGGACACCGATAAACTCATCTTT.

In DNA form, the CDR3 reads TGTGCTCTTGGCCCGCGGTGGGGAGACTGGGCCTCTGGGGGGACCGATAAACTCATCTTT. It is translated as CALGPRWGDWASGGTDKLIF. The J gene is TRDJ1, the V gene TRDV1; 7 bases line up with TRDD3. Here the J gene came from matching the DNA to germline, since TCRdb omits it. V gave up 6 bases and J gave up 2 bases; unmatched junction bases: 24. CDR1 is TSWWSYY and CDR2 is QGS in the germline V gene. The CDR3 runs to 20 residues.

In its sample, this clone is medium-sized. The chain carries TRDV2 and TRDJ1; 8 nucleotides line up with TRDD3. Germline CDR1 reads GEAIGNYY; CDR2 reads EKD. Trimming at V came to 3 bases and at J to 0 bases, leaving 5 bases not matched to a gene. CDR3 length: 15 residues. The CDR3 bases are TGTGCCTGTGACGTACTGGGGGGCGACACCGATAAACTCATCTTT. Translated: CACDVLGGDTDKLIF.

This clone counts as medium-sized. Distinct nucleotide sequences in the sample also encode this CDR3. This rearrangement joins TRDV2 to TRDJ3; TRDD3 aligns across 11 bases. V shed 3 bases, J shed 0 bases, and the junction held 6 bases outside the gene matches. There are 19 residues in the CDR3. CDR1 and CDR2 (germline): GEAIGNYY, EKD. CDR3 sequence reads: CACDSVLGDSSWDTRQMFF. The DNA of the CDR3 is TGTGCCTGTGACTCAGTACTGGGGGATAGCTCCTGGGACACCCGACAGATGTTTTTC.

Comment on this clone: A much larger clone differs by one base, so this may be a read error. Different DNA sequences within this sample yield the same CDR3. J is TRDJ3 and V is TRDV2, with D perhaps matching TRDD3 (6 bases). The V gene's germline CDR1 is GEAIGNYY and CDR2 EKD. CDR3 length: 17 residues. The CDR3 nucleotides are TGCGCCTGTGACACCGCCGGGGGAGACTGGGACACCCGACAGATGTTTTTC. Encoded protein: CACDTAGGDWDTRQMFF.

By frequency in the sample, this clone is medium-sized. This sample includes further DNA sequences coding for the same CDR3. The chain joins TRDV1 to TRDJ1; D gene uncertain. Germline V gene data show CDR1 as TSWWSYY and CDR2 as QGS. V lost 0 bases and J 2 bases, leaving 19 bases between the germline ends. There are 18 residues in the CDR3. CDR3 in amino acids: CALGELGVSRISTDKLIF. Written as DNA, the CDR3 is TGTGCTCTTGGGGAACTTGGCGTATCGCGCATATCTACCGATAAACTCATCTTT.

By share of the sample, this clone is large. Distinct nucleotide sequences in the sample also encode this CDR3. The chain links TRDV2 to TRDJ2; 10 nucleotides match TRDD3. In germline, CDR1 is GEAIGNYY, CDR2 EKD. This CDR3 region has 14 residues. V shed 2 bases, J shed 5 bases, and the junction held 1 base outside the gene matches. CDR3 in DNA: TGTGCCTGTGACATACTGGGGGATACAGCACAACTCTTCTTT. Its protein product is CACDILGDTAQLFF.

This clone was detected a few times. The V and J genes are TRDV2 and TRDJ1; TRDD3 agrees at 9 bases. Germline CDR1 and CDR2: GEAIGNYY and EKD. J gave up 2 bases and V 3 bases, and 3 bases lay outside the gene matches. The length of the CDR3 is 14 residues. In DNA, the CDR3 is TGTGCCTGTGACGCCCTGGGGGATACCGATAAACTCATCTTT. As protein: CACDALGDTDKLIF.

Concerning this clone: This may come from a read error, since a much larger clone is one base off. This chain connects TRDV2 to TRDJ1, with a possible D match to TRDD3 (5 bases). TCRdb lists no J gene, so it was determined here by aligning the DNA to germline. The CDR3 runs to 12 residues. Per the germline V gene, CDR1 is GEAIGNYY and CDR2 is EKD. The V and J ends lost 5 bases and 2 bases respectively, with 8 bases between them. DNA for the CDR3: TGTGCCTGTGGGGATGTTACCGATAAACTCATCTTT. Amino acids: CACGDVTDKLIF.

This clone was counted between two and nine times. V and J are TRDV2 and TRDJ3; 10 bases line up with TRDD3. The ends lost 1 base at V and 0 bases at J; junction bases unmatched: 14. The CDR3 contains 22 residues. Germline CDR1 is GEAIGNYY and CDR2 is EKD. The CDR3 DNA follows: TGTGCCTGTGACACGGGAGGACTGGGGGATTCTTCAAGCTCCTGGGACACCCGACAGATGTTTTTC. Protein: CACDTGGLGDSSSSWDTRQMFF.

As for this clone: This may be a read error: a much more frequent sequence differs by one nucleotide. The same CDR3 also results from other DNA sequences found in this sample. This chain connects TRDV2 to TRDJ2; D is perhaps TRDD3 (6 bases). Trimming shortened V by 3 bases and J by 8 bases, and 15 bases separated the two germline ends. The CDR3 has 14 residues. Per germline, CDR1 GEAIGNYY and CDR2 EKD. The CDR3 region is CACDPLGIGAQLFF. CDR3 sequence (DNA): TGTGCCTGTGACCCACTGGGAATCGGCGCACAACTCTTCTTT.

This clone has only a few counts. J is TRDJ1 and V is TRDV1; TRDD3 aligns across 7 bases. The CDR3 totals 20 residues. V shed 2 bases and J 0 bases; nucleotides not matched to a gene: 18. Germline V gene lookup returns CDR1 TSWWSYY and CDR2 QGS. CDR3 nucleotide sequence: TGTGCTCTTGGGGAATCCGGTCCTCCCCCGTACTGGGGTCACACCGATAAACTCATCTTT. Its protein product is CALGESGPPPYWGHTDKLIF.

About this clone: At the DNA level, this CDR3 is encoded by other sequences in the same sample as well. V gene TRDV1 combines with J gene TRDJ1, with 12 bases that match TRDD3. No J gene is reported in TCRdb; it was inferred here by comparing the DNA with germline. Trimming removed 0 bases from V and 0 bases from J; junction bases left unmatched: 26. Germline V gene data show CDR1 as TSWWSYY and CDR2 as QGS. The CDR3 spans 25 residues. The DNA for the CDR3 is TGTGCTCTTGGGGAACTATGGATAAGAGGGGGGTGTACTGGGGGATACTTGCGGTACACCGATAAACTCATCTTT. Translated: CALGELWIRGGCTGGYLRYTDKLIF.

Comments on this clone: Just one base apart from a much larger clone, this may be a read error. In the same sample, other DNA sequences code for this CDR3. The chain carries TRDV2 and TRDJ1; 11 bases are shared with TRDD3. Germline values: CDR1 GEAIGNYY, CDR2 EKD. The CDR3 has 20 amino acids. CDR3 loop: CACDRLRTNWGINSTDKLIF. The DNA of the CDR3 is TGCGCCTGTGACAGACTTCGAACAAACTGGGGGATAAATTCGACCGATAAACTCATCTTT.

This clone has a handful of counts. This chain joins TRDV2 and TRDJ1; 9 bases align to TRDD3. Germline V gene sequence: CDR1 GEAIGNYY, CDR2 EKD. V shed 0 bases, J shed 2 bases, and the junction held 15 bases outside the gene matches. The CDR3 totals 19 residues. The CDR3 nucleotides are TGTGCCTGTGACACCTTCCTGGGGGGATACAGGATTAAAACCGATAAACTCATCTTT. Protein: CACDTFLGGYRIKTDKLIF.

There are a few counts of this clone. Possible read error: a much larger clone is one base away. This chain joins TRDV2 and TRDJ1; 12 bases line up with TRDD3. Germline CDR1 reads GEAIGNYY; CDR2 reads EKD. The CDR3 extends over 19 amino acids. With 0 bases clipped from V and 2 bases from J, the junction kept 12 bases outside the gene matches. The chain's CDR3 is CACDTVSGGYAARTDKLIF. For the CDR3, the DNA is TGTGCCTGTGACACCGTTTCTGGGGGATACGCAGCGAGGACCGATAAACTCATCTTT.

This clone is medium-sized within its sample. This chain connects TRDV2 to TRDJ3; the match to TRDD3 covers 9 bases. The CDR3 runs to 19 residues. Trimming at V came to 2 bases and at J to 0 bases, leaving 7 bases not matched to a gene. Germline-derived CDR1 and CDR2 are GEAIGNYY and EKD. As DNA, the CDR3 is TGTGCCTGTGACAAGACTGGGGGACCAAGCTCCTGGGACACCCGACAGATGTTTTTC. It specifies CACDKTGGPSSWDTRQMFF.

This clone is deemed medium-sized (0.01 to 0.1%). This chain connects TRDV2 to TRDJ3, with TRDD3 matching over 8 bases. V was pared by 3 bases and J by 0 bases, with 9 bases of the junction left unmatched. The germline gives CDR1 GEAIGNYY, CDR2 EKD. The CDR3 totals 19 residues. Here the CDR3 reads CACDPVLGASSWDTRQMFF. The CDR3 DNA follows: TGTGCCTGTGACCCGGTACTGGGGGCCAGCTCCTGGGACACCCGACAGATGTTTTTC.

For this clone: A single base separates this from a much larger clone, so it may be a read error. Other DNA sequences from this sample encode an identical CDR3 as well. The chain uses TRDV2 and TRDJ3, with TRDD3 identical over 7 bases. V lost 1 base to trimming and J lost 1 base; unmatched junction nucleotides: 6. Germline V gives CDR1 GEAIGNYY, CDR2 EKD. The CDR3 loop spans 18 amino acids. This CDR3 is CACDTGGHSSWDTRQMFF. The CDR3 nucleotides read TGTGCCTGTGACACTGGGGGACACTCATCCTGGGACACCCGACAGATGTTTTTC.

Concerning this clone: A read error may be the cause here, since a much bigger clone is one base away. CDR3 coding DNA: TGTGCCAGTGACACCGGGTCCCTCACTGGGGGATCTACCGTACCAGGGTACACCGATAAACTCATCTTT. It encodes CASDTGSLTGGSTVPGYTDKLIF. V gene TRDV2 combines with J gene TRDJ1; 10 bases agree with TRDD3. The CDR3 covers 23 residues. In germline, CDR1 is GEAIGNYY, CDR2 EKD.

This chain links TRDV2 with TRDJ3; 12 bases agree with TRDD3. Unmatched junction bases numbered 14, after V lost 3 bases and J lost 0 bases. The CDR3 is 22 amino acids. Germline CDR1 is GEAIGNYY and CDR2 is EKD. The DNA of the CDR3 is TGTGCCTGTGACCCCATAGGAGCTGGGGGATACGCTGACTCCTGGGACACCCGACAGATGTTTTTC. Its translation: CACDPIGAGGYADSWDTRQMFF.

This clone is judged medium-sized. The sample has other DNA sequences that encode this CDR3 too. The CDR3 loop is CACDALGDESPVDKLIF. DNA for the CDR3: TGTGCCTGTGACGCGCTGGGGGATGAATCCCCGGTCGATAAACTCATCTTT. This sequence joins TRDV2 and TRDJ1, with 9 bases aligning to TRDD3. The ends lost 3 bases at V and 4 bases at J; junction bases unmatched: 14. This CDR3 has 17 residues. The germline gives CDR1 GEAIGNYY, CDR2 EKD.

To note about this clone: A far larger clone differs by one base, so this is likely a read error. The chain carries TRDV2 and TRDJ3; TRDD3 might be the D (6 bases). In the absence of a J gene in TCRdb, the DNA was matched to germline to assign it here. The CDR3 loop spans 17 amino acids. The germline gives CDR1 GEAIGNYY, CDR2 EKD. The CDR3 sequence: CACDTAGGDWETRQMFF. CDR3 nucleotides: TGTGCCTGTGACACCGCCGGGGGAGACTGGGAAACCCGACAGATGTTTTTC.

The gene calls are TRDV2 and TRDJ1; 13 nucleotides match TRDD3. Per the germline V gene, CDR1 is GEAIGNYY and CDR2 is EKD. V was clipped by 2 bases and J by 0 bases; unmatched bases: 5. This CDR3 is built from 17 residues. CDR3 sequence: CACDRLGDTDYTDKLIF. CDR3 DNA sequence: TGTGCCTGTGACAGACTGGGGGATACGGACTACACCGATAAACTCATCTTT.

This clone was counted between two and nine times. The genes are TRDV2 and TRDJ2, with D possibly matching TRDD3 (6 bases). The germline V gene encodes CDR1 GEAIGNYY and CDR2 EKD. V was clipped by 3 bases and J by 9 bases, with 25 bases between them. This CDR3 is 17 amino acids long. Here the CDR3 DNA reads TGTGCCTGTGACGTACTGTGGGATAGTACTATTCCATCACAACTCTTCTTT. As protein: CACDVLWDSTIPSQLFF.

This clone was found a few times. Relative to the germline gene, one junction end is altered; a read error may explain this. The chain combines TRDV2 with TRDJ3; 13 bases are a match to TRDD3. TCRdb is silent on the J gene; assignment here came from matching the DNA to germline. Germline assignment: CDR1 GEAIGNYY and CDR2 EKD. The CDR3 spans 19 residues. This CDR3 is CACDPLGDTPRRDTRKMFF. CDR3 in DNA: TGTGCCTGTGACCCACTGGGGGATACGCCGCGGCGGGACACCCGAAAGATGTTTTTC.